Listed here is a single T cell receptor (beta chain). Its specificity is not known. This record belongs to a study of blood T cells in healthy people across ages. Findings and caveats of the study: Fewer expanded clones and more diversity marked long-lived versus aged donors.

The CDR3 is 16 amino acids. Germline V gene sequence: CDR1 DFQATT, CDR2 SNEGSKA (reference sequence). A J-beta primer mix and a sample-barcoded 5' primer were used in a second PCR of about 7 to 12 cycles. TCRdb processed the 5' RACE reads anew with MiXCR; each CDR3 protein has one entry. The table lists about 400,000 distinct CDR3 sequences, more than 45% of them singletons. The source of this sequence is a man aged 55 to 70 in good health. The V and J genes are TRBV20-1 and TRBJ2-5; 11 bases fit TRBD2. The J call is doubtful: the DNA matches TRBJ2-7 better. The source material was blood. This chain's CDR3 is CSARDLTSGKPYEQYF. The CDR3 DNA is TGCAGTGCTAGAGACTTGACTAGCGGGAAACCTTACGAGCAGTACTTC.